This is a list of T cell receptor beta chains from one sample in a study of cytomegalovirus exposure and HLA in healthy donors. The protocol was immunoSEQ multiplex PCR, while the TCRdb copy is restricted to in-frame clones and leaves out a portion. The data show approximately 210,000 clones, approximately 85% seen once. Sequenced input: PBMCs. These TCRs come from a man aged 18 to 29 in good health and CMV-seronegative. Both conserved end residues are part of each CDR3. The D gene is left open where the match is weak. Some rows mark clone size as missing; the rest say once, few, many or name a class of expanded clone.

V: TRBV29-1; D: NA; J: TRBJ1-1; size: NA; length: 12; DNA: TGCAGCGTGGGAGACATGAACACTGAAGCTTTCTTT; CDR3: CSVGDMNTEAFF
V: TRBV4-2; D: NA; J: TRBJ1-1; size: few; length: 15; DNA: TGTGCCAGCAGCCAAGAAGGAGGGTCGGCCACTGAAGCTTTCTTT; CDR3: CASSQEGGSATEAFF
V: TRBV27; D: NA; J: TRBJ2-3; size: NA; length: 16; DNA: TGTGCCAGCAGGGTATCACAGGGTTTTGGCACAGATACGCAGTATTTT; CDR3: CASRVSQGFGTDTQYF
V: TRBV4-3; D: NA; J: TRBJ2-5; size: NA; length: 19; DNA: TGCGCCAGCAGCCAAGATCATTCATCCCCGGGACACCGAAGGGAGACCCAGTACTTC; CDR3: CASSQDHSSPGHRRETQYF
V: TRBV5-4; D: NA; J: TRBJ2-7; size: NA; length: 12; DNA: TGTGCCAGCAGCTACAACAGTTACGAGCAGTACTTC; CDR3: CASSYNSYEQYF
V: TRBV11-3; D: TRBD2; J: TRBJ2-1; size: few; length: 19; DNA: TGTGCCAGCAGCTTAGGGGACAAGGGGACTAGCGGGAGAGTCAATGAGCAGTTCTTC; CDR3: CASSLGDKGTSGRVNEQFF
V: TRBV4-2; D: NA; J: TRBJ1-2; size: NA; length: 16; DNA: TGTGCCAGCAGCCAAGCAACAGGGTACTCCTACTATGGCTACACCTTC; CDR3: CASSQATGYSYYGYTF
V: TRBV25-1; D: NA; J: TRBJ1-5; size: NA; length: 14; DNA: TGTGCCAGCAGAGAAACAGGGTTAAATCAGCCCCAGCATTTT; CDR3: CASRETGLNQPQHF
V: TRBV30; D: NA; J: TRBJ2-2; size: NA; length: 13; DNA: TGTGCCTGGAGGGGGGGGCACACCGGGGAGCTGTTTTTT; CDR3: CAWRGGHTGELFF
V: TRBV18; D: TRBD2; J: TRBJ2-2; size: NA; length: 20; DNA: TGTGCCAGCTCACTACAACTAGCGGGAGGCTATAAAGACAACACCGGGGAGCTGTTTTTT; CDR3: CASSLQLAGGYKDNTGELFF
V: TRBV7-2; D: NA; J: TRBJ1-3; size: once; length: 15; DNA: TGTGCCAGCAGCTTAAATCTCGGGGGAGGAAACACCATATATTTT; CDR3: CASSLNLGGGNTIYF
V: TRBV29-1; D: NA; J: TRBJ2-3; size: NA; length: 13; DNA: TGCAGCTCAGCAGGGGTCGTGACAGATACGCAGTATTTT; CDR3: CSSAGVVTDTQYF
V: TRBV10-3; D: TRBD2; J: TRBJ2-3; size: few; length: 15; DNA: TGTGCCATCAGACAGGGACTAGCGGGAGTCGATACGCAGTATTTT; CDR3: CAIRQGLAGVDTQYF
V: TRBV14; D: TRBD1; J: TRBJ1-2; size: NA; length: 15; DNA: TGTGCCAGCAGCCTCCTGACAGGGCCCTACTATGGCTACACCTTC; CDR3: CASSLLTGPYYGYTF
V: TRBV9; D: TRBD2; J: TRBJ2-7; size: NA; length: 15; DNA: TGTGCCAGCAGCCTCGACAGCGGGGGGACTTACGAGCAGTACTTC; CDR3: CASSLDSGGTYEQYF
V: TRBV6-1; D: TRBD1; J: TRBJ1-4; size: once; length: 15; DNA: TGTGCCAGCAGTGAATGGGACAGGGAAAATGAAAAACTGTTTTTT; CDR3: CASSEWDRENEKLFF
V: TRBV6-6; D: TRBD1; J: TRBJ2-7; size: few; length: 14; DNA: TGTGCCAGCACATCAGGGGGATCCGCTTGGGAGCAGTACTTC; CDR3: CASTSGGSAWEQYF
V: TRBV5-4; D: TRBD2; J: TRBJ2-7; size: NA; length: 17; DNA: TGTGCCAGCAGCGTCCGCCCCTTAGCGGGGGGATCCTACGAGCAGTACTTC; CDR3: CASSVRPLAGGSYEQYF
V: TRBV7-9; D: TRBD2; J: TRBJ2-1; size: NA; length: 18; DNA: TGTGCCAGCAGCTTAGGGCCCCCACTAGCGAGCTTGTACAATGAGCAGTTCTTC; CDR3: CASSLGPPLASLYNEQFF
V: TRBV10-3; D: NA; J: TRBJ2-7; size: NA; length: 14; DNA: TGTGCCATCAGTGAGACAGGGATAGGGGACGAGCAGTACTTC; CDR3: CAISETGIGDEQYF
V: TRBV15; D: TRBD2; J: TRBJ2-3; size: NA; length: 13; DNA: TGTGCCACCAGCAGAGGGGGGGGAGATACGCAGTATTTT; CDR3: CATSRGGGDTQYF
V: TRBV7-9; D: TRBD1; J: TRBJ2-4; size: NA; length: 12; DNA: TGTGCCAGCAGCGTAGGGACAGGGTTTCAGTACTTC; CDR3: CASSVGTGFQYF
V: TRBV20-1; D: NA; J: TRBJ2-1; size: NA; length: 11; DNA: TGCAGTGCTTCCCGTGGGGGGGAGCAGTTCTTC; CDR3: CSASRGGEQFF
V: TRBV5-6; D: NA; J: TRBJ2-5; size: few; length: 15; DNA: TGTGCCAGCAGCTTGGCGGGAGCAGGAGAAGAGACCCAGTACTTC; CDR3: CASSLAGAGEETQYF
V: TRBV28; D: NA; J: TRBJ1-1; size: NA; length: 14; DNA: TGCGCCAGCAGTTTCTGGGGCCCTCCGGACGGGGCTTTCTTT; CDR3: CASSFWGPPDGAFF
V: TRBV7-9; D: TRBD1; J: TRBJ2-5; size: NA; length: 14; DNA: TGTTCCAGCAGCTTAACAGGGGCGAGAGAGACCCAGTACTTC; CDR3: CSSSLTGARETQYF
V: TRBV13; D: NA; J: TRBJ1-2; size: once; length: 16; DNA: TGTGCCAGCAGCTCAGAAATCAGGGGTACAAACTATGGCTACACCTTC; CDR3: CASSSEIRGTNYGYTF
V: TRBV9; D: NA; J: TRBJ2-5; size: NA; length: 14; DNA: TGTGCCAGCAGCGTAGGAGGCGGCAAAGAGACCCAGTACTTC; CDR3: CASSVGGGKETQYF
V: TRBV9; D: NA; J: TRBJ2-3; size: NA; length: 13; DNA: TGTGCCAGCAGCGTAAAAGGGGGAGATACGCAGTATTTT; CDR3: CASSVKGGDTQYF
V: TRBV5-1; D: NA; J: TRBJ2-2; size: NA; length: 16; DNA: TGCGCCAGCAGCTACGGACTACCTCAGAACACCGGGGAGCTGTTTTTT; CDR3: CASSYGLPQNTGELFF
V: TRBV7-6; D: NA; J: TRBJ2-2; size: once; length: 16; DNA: TGTGCCAGCAGCAACCCGGGGACTTTGAACACCGGGGAGCTGTTTTTT; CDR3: CASSNPGTLNTGELFF
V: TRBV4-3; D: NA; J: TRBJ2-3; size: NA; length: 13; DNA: TGCGCCAGCAGCCAAGTCCGCGCGGAGGTGCAGTATTTT; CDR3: CASSQVRAEVQYF
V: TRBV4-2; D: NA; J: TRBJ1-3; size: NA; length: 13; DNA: TGTGCCAGCAGCCAAACAGATCATCGGACCATATATTTT; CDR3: CASSQTDHRTIYF
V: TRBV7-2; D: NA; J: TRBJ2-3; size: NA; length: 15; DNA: TGTGCCAGCAGCTTACAGGTGGGGGGTACAGATACGCAGTATTTT; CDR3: CASSLQVGGTDTQYF
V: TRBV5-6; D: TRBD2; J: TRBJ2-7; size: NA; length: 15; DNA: TGTGCCAGCAGCGGGAGACTAGCGGGGGAAAGTGAGCAGTACTTC; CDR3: CASSGRLAGESEQYF
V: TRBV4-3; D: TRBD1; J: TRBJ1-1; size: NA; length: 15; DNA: TGCGCCAGCAGCCACTACACAGGGCAGGGGGCTGAAGCTTTCTTT; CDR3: CASSHYTGQGAEAFF
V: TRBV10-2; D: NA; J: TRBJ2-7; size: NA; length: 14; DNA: TGCGCCAGCAGTCTATCCCGGACAGTGGTTGAGCAGTACTTC; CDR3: CASSLSRTVVEQYF
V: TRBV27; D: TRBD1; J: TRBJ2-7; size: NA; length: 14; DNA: TGTGCCAGCAGTTTAAGGGGGCGGGCGGTCGAGCAGTACTTC; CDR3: CASSLRGRAVEQYF
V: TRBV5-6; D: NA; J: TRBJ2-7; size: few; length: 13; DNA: TGTGCCAGCAGCAGTCCCGAGGGTGGCGAGCAGTACTTC; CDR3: CASSSPEGGEQYF
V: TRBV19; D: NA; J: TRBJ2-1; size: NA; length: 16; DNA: TGTGCCAGTAGTATAGCCAGGGCCAGCTCCTACAATGAGCAGTTCTTC; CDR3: CASSIARASSYNEQFF